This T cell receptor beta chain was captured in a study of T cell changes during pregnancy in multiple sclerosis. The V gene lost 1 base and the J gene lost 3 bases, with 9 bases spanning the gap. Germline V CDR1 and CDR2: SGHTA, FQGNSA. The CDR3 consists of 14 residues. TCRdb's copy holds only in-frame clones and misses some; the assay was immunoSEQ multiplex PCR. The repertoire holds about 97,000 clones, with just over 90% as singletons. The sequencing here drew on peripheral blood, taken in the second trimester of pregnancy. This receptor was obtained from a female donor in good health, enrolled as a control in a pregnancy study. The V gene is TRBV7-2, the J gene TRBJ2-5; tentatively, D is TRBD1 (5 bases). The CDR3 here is CASSLGTYKETQYF. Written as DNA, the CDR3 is TGTGCCAGCAGCTTAGGGACATATAAAGAGACCCAGTACTTC.